The 2 T cell receptor beta chains in this list originate from one sample, sequenced in a study of T cell responses to AZD1222 COVID-19 vaccine. Profiled with immunoSEQ multiplex PCR; TCRdb holds only in-frame clones, not every one. The sample records around 99,000 clones, roughly 90% being singletons. Here the sequenced sample was peripheral blood, taken on day 0 of AZD1222 vaccination. The source of these receptors is an adult in good health.

This clone was picked up one time. This chain joins TRBV28 and TRBJ1-1, with D possibly matching TRBD1 (6 bases). Per the germline V gene, CDR1 is MDHEN and CDR2 is SYDVKM. The V end lost 6 bases, the J end lost 3 bases, and 14 bases lay between the germline ends. CDR3 length equals 14 residues. CDR3 amino acids: CASRSGQFDTEAFF. CDR3 nucleotide sequence: TGTGCCAGCAGATCTGGACAGTTCGACACTGAAGCTTTCTTT.

The rearrangement links TRBV6-4 to TRBJ1-2; tentatively, D is TRBD1 (5 bases). V was trimmed by 2 bases and J by 4 bases, leaving 11 bases between them. The CDR3 consists of 14 residues. Germline values: CDR1 MRHNA, CDR2 SNTAGT. The CDR3 sequence is CASSDGSGGYGYTF. The CDR3 DNA follows: TGTGCCAGCAGTGACGGTTCGGGGGGCTATGGCTACACCTTC.